One sample yielded the 14 T cell receptor beta chains listed below, sequenced in a study of identical twins. Using its own MiXCR run on the 5' RACE reads, TCRdb lists one record per CDR3 protein. Counted here are just under 650,000 distinct CDR3 sequences, under 8.5% occurring once; the ten biggest clones make up approximately 1.5%. The sample also formed part of further work on yellow fever vaccine responses in identical twins.

The sequenced material came from PBMCs. These receptors were taken from a woman between 18 and 29 years old in good health.

This clonotype occurred many times. The J gene is TRBJ2-6, the V gene TRBV21-1. TRBV21-1 is a pseudogene. This CDR3 has 18 amino acids. The CDR3 sequence: CASPSLRVFRSGANVLTF. DNA of the CDR3: TGTGCCAGCCCAAGCCTTCGGGTTTTTCGATCTGGGGCCAACGTCCTGACTTTC.

On this clonotype: A much larger clone is a single base away; this may be a read error. This rearrangement joins TRBV29-1 to TRBJ2-1, with a tentative D call TRBD2 (6 bases). This CDR3 is 14 amino acids long. Trimming took 5 bases from V and 6 from J, leaving 17 bases between them. CDR1 is SQVTM and CDR2 is ANQGSEA in the germline V gene. CDR3 sequence (DNA): TGCAGCGTTCCATTCGAGACTAGGGTCAATGAGCAGTTCTTC. As protein: CSVPFETRVNEQFF.

There are a few counts of this clonotype. The chain carries TRBV20-1 and TRBJ2-4, with D possibly matching TRBD1 (6 bases). Germline V gene lookup returns CDR1 DFQATT and CDR2 SNEGSKA (reference sequence). The CDR3 has 14 amino acids. V lost 7 bases and J 7 bases, leaving 20 bases between the germline ends. CDR3 sequence reads: CSVPRYGGENIQYF. The CDR3 bases are TGCAGTGTCCCTAGGTATGGGGGCGAGAACATTCAGTACTTC.

This clonotype was seen repeatedly, ten times or more. This chain connects TRBV29-1 to TRBJ2-5; 7 bases match TRBD1. The CDR3 is 13 amino acids. Losses at the gene ends were 3 bases for V and 4 bases for J; bases not matched to a gene: 5. CDR1 is SQVTM and CDR2 is ANQGSEA in the germline V gene. The CDR3 spells CSVDWDSRETQYF. CDR3 nucleotides: TGCAGCGTTGATTGGGACAGCCGAGAGACCCAGTACTTC.

This clonotype was recorded a few times. The J gene is TRBJ2-7, the V gene TRBV11-3; possible D gene TRBD2, 6 bases. Trimming shortened V by 5 bases and J by 0 bases, and 14 bases separated the two germline ends. Germline CDR1 reads SGHNT; CDR2 reads YENEEA. The CDR3 loop spans 15 amino acids. In DNA, the CDR3 is TGTGCCAGCAGCGGCCGGGACTTACACTCCTACGAGCAGTACTTC. It specifies CASSGRDLHSYEQYF.

This clonotype occurred many times. This rearrangement joins TRBV12-3 or TRBV12-4 to TRBJ2-3; the match to TRBD2 covers 9 bases. J was trimmed by 5 bases and V by 4 bases; bases with no gene match: 10. The CDR3 is 16 amino acids. In DNA form, the CDR3 reads TGTGCCAGCAGTTCCCTGACTAGCGGTGGGGGAGATACGCAGTATTTT. Its translation: CASSSLTSGGGDTQYF.

This clonotype was counted at least ten times. This sequence joins TRBV4-1 and TRBJ1-3; tentative D call: TRBD1 (5 bases). Looked up from germline, CDR1 is MGHRA and CDR2 is YSYEKL. Between the trimmed V and J ends, which lost 6 bases and 4 bases, there was a span of 10 bases. The CDR3 contains 13 residues. The CDR3 sequence is CASSTGDGNTIYF. The CDR3, as DNA: TGCGCCAGCAGTACCGGGGACGGAAACACCATATATTTT.

There are many counts of this clonotype. J is TRBJ2-1 and V is TRBV29-1; 7 bases line up with TRBD2. The germline gives CDR1 SQVTM, CDR2 ANQGSEA. The CDR3 has 20 residues. Germline trimming cut 0 bases from V and 1 base from J; bases unmatched to any gene: 18. CDR3 nucleotide sequence: TGCAGCGTTGAAGATCTTGTGTCATTAATAGCGGGCCGTTCCTACAATGAGCAGTTCTTC. This encodes CSVEDLVSLIAGRSYNEQFF.

The sample holds a few counts of this clonotype. V usage is TRBV21-1 and J usage is TRBJ2-4; TRBD2 is the table's D call, not checked against the DNA. TRBV21-1 represents a pseudogene. This CDR3 region has 13 residues. This CDR3 is CASSKRRLLVQYF. The DNA for the CDR3 is TGTGCCAGCAGCAAAAGGAGGCTACTCGTTCAGTACTTC.

This clonotype occurred a few times. The chain couples TRBV27 to TRBJ2-5; possibly TRBD2 for D (5 bases). Germline V gives CDR1 MNHEY, CDR2 SMNVEV (reference sequence). The germline V and J ends were trimmed by 7 bases and 4 bases, with 13 bases remaining between them. The CDR3 is 13 amino acids. The CDR3 region has the DNA TGTGCCAGCAAGAAGGAAGGAGGAGAGACCCAGTACTTC. As protein: CASKKEGGETQYF.

V usage is TRBV20-1 and J usage is TRBJ1-1, with unresolved D. Per germline, CDR1 DFQATT and CDR2 SNEGSKA (reference sequence). V lost 2 bases and J lost 6, with 4 bases in between. This CDR3 comprises 10 residues. Written as DNA, the CDR3 is TGCAGTGCTAGACAGGCTGAAGCTTTCTTT. As protein: CSARQAEAFF.

This clonotype was seen only a few times. The chain combines TRBV7-8 with TRBJ2-5, with TRBD2 identical over 16 bases. The CDR3 has 18 amino acids. After removal of 3 bases from V and 4 bases from J, the junction contained 8 bases not matched to a gene. Germline values: CDR1 SGHVS, CDR2 FQNEAQ. The CDR3 region has the DNA TGTGCCAGCAGCTTTCTCGGGACTAGCGGGGGGGTGTCAGAGACCCAGTACTTC. The encoded protein is CASSFLGTSGGVSETQYF.

The V call is TRBV5-1, the J call TRBJ1-2; 7 bases match TRBD1. V gave up 0 bases and J gave up 6 bases; unmatched junction bases: 11. In germline, CDR1 is SGHRS, CDR2 YFSETQ. The CDR3 is 16 residues long. This CDR3 is CASSLEAGAGGNGYTF. In nucleotides, the CDR3 is TGCGCCAGCAGCTTGGAGGCCGGGGCAGGGGGTAATGGCTACACCTTC.

The J gene is TRBJ2-3, the V gene TRBV9, with D maybe TRBD2 (6 bases). Germline V gene lookup returns CDR1 SGDLS and CDR2 YYNGEE. This CDR3 is built from 15 residues. Trimming removed 2 bases from V and 3 bases from J, with 13 bases in between. The CDR3 coding sequence is TGTGCCAGCAGCGTCGGCGCGGGATCGACAGATACGCAGTATTTT. This gives the protein CASSVGAGSTDTQYF. Supplemented by reference TRBV9 and TRBJ2-3, the full variable domain reads DSGVTQTPKHLITATGQRVTLRCSPRSGDLSVYWYQQSLDQGLQFLIQYYNGEERAKGNILERFSAQQFPDLHSELNLSSLELGDSALYFCASSVGAGSTDTQYFGPGTRLTVL.